The T cell receptor (beta chain) under discussion was sequenced for a study of shared clonotypes between healthy human individuals. Study observations and caveats: Generally, naive subsets (rather than memory subsets) showed larger estimated richness.

The CDR3 covers 16 residues. V trimming: 4 bases; J trimming: 8 bases; junction bases outside the gene matches: 13. Germline V lookup: CDR1 MNHEY, CDR2 SMNVEV (reference sequence). It was CD45RO-negative cells, positively selected for CCR7, that made up naive CD8 cells, with terminally differentiated effector memory CD45RA+ cells excluded. The repertoire was sequenced with immunoSEQ multiplex PCR; TCRdb's copy has only in-frame clones and lacks some. The sample carries about 2.2 million clones, just under 95% recorded once. A remark on this clone: The antigen remains undetermined.

This receptor was identified in a man aged 18 to 30 in good health. Some clones in this sample may be carry-over from other donors' samples. The sequenced sample was naive CD8+ T cells from PBMCs. The chain couples TRBV27 to TRBJ2-1; 8 bases match TRBD1. The CDR3 coding sequence is TGTGCCAGCAGTTCGAGAAACAGGGGGAATGCCGATGAGCAGTTCTTC. It is translated as CASSSRNRGNADEQFF.